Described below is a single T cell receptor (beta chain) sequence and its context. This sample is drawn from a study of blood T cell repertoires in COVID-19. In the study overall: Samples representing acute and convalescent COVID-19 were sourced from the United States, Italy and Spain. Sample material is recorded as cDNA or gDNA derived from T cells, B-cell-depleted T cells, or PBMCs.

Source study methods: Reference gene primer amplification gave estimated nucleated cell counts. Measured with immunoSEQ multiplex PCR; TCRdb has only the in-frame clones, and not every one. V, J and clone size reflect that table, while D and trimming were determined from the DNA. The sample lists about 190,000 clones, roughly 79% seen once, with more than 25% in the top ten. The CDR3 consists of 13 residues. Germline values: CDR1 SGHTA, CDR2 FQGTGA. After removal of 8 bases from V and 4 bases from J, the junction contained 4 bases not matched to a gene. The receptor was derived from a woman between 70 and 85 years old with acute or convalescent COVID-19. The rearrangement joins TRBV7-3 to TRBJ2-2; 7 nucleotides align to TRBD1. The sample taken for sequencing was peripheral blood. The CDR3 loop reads CASRAGGTGELFF. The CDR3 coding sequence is TGTGCCAGCCGGGCAGGGGGCACCGGGGAGCTGTTTTTT.